This TCR beta chain was recovered during a study of blood T cells in healthy people across ages (dated by TCRdb to about 2015). About the study as a whole: In model experiments, template switching captured about one uniquely barcoded TCR beta cDNA molecule for every two T cells. Using deep sequencing normalized with unique cDNA molecular identifiers, the study measured how TCR beta repertoire diversity changes with age. Donors were grouped into four age groups: young (average 16 years), middle-aged (approximately 41), aged (around 60) and long-lived (around 80). To avoid experimental bias, donors of different ages were distributed randomly across sequencing lanes. The study analyzed two additional independent replicas of 1 million unique cDNA reads from the same blood draw for two donors, one aged 18 to 30 and one aged 80 or older. Summary of the overall study and its limitations: The percentage of naive T cells measured by flow cytometry correlated strongly with observed TCR beta diversity. Because profiling used bulk unsorted PBMCs, naive and antigen-experienced compartments could not be compared conclusively. Estimates of total diversity from one million sequenced T cells were regarded as lower bounds and underestimates. The CMV infection status of donors was not known, potentially confounding age-related changes in expanded clonotypes. Compared with the aged group, the long-lived group had more naive CD4+ T cells, fewer expanded clones and increased TCR diversity, suggesting age selection. As age increased, observed TCR beta diversity per million T cells dropped in a roughly linear way, and a significant reduction was already evident by age 40.

The library was prepared using 5' RACE. Instrument used: Illumina HiSeq 2500. A second PCR of roughly 7 to 11 cycles was performed with a sample-barcoded 5' primer and a J-beta primer mix. A unique molecular identifier was introduced onto each TCR beta cDNA molecule by a template-switch 5' adaptor carrying 12 random nucleotides. Each sample yielded at least 2.5 million CDR3-containing paired-end reads. All of the RNA was converted into first-strand cDNA using the Mint cDNA synthesis kit, with a TRBC-specific oligonucleotide serving as the primer. Following uracil-DNA glycosylase treatment, all cDNA underwent a first 18-cycle PCR with the universal primers M1SS and BC2_uni_R. As for how the authors treated the data: For normalization, 1 million high-quality reads, each with a distinct molecular identifier, were randomly selected from each sample. Reads sharing molecular identifiers were discarded rather than binned into consensus sequences. MiTCR, set to a Q25 quality threshold and the strictest error-elimination algorithm, was used for CDR3 identification, clonotype clustering and error correction. A nonparametric unseen species model with Euler transformation was used to estimate lower-bound total TCR beta diversity. The public sequencing data were trimmed at Q25 with fastp and processed into clonotypes with MiXCR by TCRdb, which kept only in-frame beta chains. Merged by CDR3 protein, the rows form single entries marked with the most common genes and DNA. The authors' filters were not applied to this entry. The sample table contains about a million distinct CDR3 sequences; only one count was recorded for roughly 51% of them. The top ten constitute about a fifth of the sample.

The roughly 38 donors, aged about 6 to 100 years, were systemically healthy Caucasian individuals from Russia. Approximately 9 milliliters of peripheral blood were collected from each donor into EDTA-treated Vacutainer tubes. PBMCs were isolated by Ficoll-Paque density-gradient centrifugation, with at least 6.5 million obtained per sample. Trizol reagent was used to extract total RNA from the PBMCs, yielding at least 5.5 micrograms per sample. For every donor, an aliquot of PBMCs went through flow cytometry to measure the percentages of naive CD45RAhigh/CD27high T cells. As encoded in the germline V gene, CDR1 is SGHTA while CDR2 is FQGNSA. After removal of 5 bases from V and 5 bases from J, the junction retains 6 bases not matched to a gene. Counted from cysteine to phenylalanine, this CDR3 has 15 amino acids. Here the CDR3 DNA is all that survives: 45 bases in frame from base 1. Turning to this clonotype: Its antigen remains undetermined. The sample holds no much larger clone one base away, and base qualities are not on file.

Sequencing was done on a sample of blood. The sequence came from a woman aged 60-75 years in good health. Rearrangement joined TRBV7-2 to TRBJ1-6; 7 bases in the middle match TRBD1. The CDR3 in this case is CASSLGTADNSPLHF. The sequence in DNA is TGTGCCAGCAGCCTCGGGACAGCTGATAATTCACCCCTCCACTTT.